Shown below are 27 T cell receptor beta chains from a single sample sequenced in a study of CD8+ T cells in alopecia areata. Treatment: oral pan-JAK inhibitor, 5-10 mg twice daily. Sequencing templates came from extracted RNA that was reverse transcribed into cDNA. Using immunoSEQ multiplex PCR, the repertoire was profiled, and TCRdb retains in-frame clones only, with some absent. The table has 90,000 or so clones, 44% seen once; the top ten hold 18%. The sequences come from CD8+ T cells sorted from blood, collected at week 24, from a patient treated with tofacitinib. These receptors were collected from a human donor with alopecia areata.

Note on this clone: A read error may account for a junction end that differs from germline. This rearrangement joins TRBV7-7 to TRBJ2-1; TRBD2 is a possible D gene (5 bases). The CDR3 has 16 amino acids. The germline gives CDR1 SSHAT, CDR2 FNYEAQ (reference sequence). The CDR3 DNA sequence: TGTGCTAGCAGCCCAGCTGTTAGCGCCGGATACAATGAGCAGTTCTTC. This codes for CASSPAVSAGYNEQFF.

This clone occurred many times. The CDR3 coding sequence is TGTGCCAGCAGCCAATTTGGCCGCGAGCAGTACTTC. Translation gives CASSQFGREQYF. V and J are TRBV14 and TRBJ2-7; D uncertain. V lost 2 bases to trimming and J lost 6 bases, with 8 bases between them. The CDR3 covers 12 residues. Germline V gives CDR1 SGHDN, CDR2 FVKESK.

The sample holds one count of this clone. The rearrangement joins TRBV29-1 to TRBJ2-2, with 9 bases lining up with TRBD1. V lost 5 bases, J lost 8 bases, and 6 bases stayed unmatched. Germline lookup yields CDR1 SQVTM and CDR2 ANQGSEA. CDR3 length: 13 amino acids. The CDR3 DNA sequence: TGCAGCGTTCGGACAGGGGCAGGGGGGGAGCTGTTTTTT. Translated, it gives CSVRTGAGGELFF.

The rearrangement links TRBV6-5 to TRBJ2-1; 7 bases line up with TRBD2. Germline assignment: CDR1 MNHEY and CDR2 SVGAGI. V lost 0 bases, J lost 0 bases, and 2 bases stayed unmatched. This CDR3 has 16 residues. In DNA form, the CDR3 reads TGTGCCAGCAGTTACTCGAGGACTAGCTCCTACAATGAGCAGTTCTTC. It translates to CASSYSRTSSYNEQFF.

V gene TRBV7-6 combines with J gene TRBJ2-7, with unresolved D. The CDR3 is 15 residues long. V lost 2 bases and J lost 1, with 12 bases in between. Germline V CDR1 and CDR2: SGHVS, FNYEAQ. CDR3 in amino acids: CASSLRADASYEQYF. The DNA of the CDR3 is TGTGCCAGCAGCTTAAGGGCTGACGCATCCTACGAGCAGTACTTC.

This chain links TRBV29-1 with TRBJ2-7; D unresolved. The CDR3 extends over 13 amino acids. Trimming shortened V by 0 bases and J by 0 bases, and 6 bases separated the two germline ends. Per the germline V gene, CDR1 is SQVTM and CDR2 is ANQGSEA. CDR3 coding DNA: TGCAGCGTTGAAGAACCCAGCTCCTACGAGCAGTACTTC. The encoded protein is CSVEEPSSYEQYF.

The chain is built from TRBV29-1 and TRBJ1-4, with 7 bases matching TRBD1. Germline CDR1 SQVTM, CDR2 ANQGSEA. The V and J ends lost 7 bases and 2 bases, in that order; junction bases with no gene match: 4. The CDR3 is made up of 13 amino acids. The CDR3 here is CSGKGQTNEKLFF. The DNA of the CDR3 is TGCAGCGGGAAGGGACAGACTAATGAAAAACTGTTTTTT. The full variable domain, its missing parts supplied by reference TRBV29-1 and TRBJ1-4, is SAVISQKPSRDICQRGTSLTIQCQVDSQVTMMFWYRQQPGQSLTLIATANQGSEATYESGFVIDKFPISRPNLTFSTLTVSNMSPEDSSIYLCSGKGQTNEKLFFGSGTQLSVL.

The rearrangement links TRBV5-7 to TRBJ2-3; D call uncertain. TRBV5-7 is an ORF, and what it does is uncertain. The CDR3 contains 12 residues. Trimming stripped 3 bases from V and 0 bases from J, with 2 bases between. The CDR3 reads CASSSSTDTQYF. As DNA, the CDR3 is TGTGCCAGCAGCTCCAGCACAGATACGCAGTATTTT.

In its sample, this clone was seen once. The V gene is TRBV19, the J gene TRBJ1-1; TRBD1 agrees at 7 bases. This CDR3 spans 16 amino acids. With V trimmed by 4 bases and J by 0 bases, 8 bases remained unmatched. The germline CDR1 and CDR2 sequences are LNHDA and SQIVND (reference sequence). The CDR3 protein is CASSTNRQGMNTEAFF. CDR3 nucleotide sequence: TGTGCCAGTAGTACAAACCGACAGGGTATGAACACTGAAGCTTTCTTT.

The genes are TRBV7-9 and TRBJ2-4; D perhaps matches TRBD1 (6 bases). The germline V gene encodes CDR1 SEHNR and CDR2 FQNEAQ (reference sequence). V was pared by 3 bases and J by 1 base, with 13 bases between. This CDR3 has 16 amino acids. CDR3: CASSLGHGTAKNIQYF. DNA of the CDR3: TGTGCCAGCAGCTTGGGACATGGTACGGCCAAAAACATTCAGTACTTC.

J is TRBJ2-7 and V is TRBV13, with D perhaps TRBD1 or TRBD2 (5 bases each). CDR1 and CDR2 (germline): PRHDT, FYEKMQ (reference sequence). The CDR3 totals 15 residues. Trimming took 5 bases from V and 2 from J, leaving 16 bases between them. CDR3 amino acids: CASSPPPRGAYEQYF. DNA for the CDR3: TGTGCCAGCAGCCCGCCCCCACGGGGCGCCTACGAGCAGTACTTC.

The chain couples TRBV14 to TRBJ1-2; D possibly corresponds to TRBD1 (5 bases). V lost 2 bases, J lost 4 bases, and 11 bases lay in between. The germline gives CDR1 SGHDN, CDR2 FVKESK. The CDR3 runs to 14 residues. The CDR3 loop is CASSQHRTLYGYTF. CDR3 DNA: TGTGCCAGCAGCCAACACAGGACCCTCTATGGCTACACCTTC.

The chain joins TRBV29-1 to TRBJ1-2; TRBD1 matches 8 bases. Per the germline V gene, CDR1 is SQVTM and CDR2 is ANQGSEA. This CDR3 contains 12 residues. V gave up 5 bases and J gave up 4 bases; unmatched junction bases: 3. CDR3 protein: CSVKDRAYGYTF. CDR3 nucleotides: TGCAGCGTTAAGGACAGGGCCTATGGCTACACCTTC.

This clone was seen a few times. The chain carries TRBV7-2 and TRBJ2-2; tentatively, D is TRBD1 (6 bases). Trimming removed 3 bases at V and 1 base at J, with 9 bases between. The CDR3 has 15 amino acids. Germline V gene sequence: CDR1 SGHTA, CDR2 FQGNSA. CDR3 protein: CASSLGRGNTGELFF. The DNA of the CDR3 is TGTGCCAGCAGCTTGGGCAGGGGGAACACCGGGGAGCTGTTTTTT.

The V gene is TRBV4-1, the J gene TRBJ2-7, with 7 nucleotides matching TRBD1. Losses at the gene ends were 3 bases for V and 3 bases for J; bases not matched to a gene: 8. The CDR3 has 15 amino acids. Per the germline V gene, CDR1 is MGHRA and CDR2 is YSYEKL. This CDR3 reads CASSHTGDSLYEQYF. The CDR3 DNA reads as TGCGCCAGCAGCCACACTGGGGACAGTCTCTACGAGCAGTACTTC.

The CDR3: CASSVALETGGYTF. DNA of the CDR3: TGTGCCAGCAGCGTAGCTCTCGAAACGGGCGGCTACACCTTC. The chain joins TRBV9 to TRBJ1-2; D unclear. V was clipped by 0 bases and J by 8 bases, with 14 bases between them. The CDR3 has 14 amino acids. The germline V gene has CDR1 SGDLS and CDR2 YYNGEE. Based on the CDR3 plus reference TRBV9 and TRBJ1-2, the full variable domain is DSGVTQTPKHLITATGQRVTLRCSPRSGDLSVYWYQQSLDQGLQFLIQYYNGEERAKGNILERFSAQQFPDLHSELNLSSLELGDSALYFCASSVALETGGYTFGSGTRLTVV.

The DNA of the CDR3 is TGTGCCAGCAGTCCCGCAACCTTGGAGGGGGGCGGTCAGCCCCAGCATTTT. Residues: CASSPATLEGGGQPQHF. The chain links TRBV27 to TRBJ1-5; tentative D call: TRBD1 (6 bases). Germline V gene data show CDR1 as MNHEY and CDR2 as SMNVEV (reference sequence). Between the trimmed V and J ends, which lost 5 bases and 6 bases, there was a span of 23 bases. The CDR3 contains 17 residues.

This rearrangement joins TRBV7-9 to TRBJ2-3, with 7 bases matching TRBD2. Per germline, CDR1 SEHNR and CDR2 FQNEAQ (reference sequence). There are 14 residues in the CDR3. The V gene end was trimmed by 5 bases and the J gene end by 11 bases; junction bases not matched to a gene: 13. The CDR3: CASSVSPISGGQYF. CDR3 sequence (DNA): TGTGCCAGCAGCGTTTCACCCATATCGGGGGGGCAGTATTTT.

The chain combines TRBV11-2 with TRBJ2-7, with 10 bases fitting TRBD1. Germline V gene sequence: CDR1 SGHAT, CDR2 FQNNGV. V shed 4 bases, J shed 6 bases, and the junction held 6 bases outside the gene matches. This CDR3 spans 14 amino acids. CDR3 loop: CASSSTGTGAEQYF. The CDR3 DNA reads as TGTGCCAGCAGCTCCACCGGGACAGGGGCCGAGCAGTACTTC.

As DNA, the CDR3 is TGCGCCAGCAGCCAAGGCCGGGGACTAGCGTCCACCGGGGAGCTGTTTTTT. This gives the protein CASSQGRGLASTGELFF. The chain uses TRBV4-1 and TRBJ2-2, with 10 bases lining up with TRBD2. V shed 1 base and J 4 bases; nucleotides not matched to a gene: 6. CDR3 size: 17 residues. The germline V gene has CDR1 MGHRA and CDR2 YSYEKL.

This chain joins TRBV4-1 and TRBJ2-7, with D perhaps matching TRBD1 (9 bases). Between the trimmed V and J ends, which lost 4 bases and 3 bases, there was a span of 19 bases. The germline V gene encodes CDR1 MGHRA and CDR2 YSYEKL. The CDR3 runs to 16 residues. The CDR3 spells CASSLVAGQGLYEQYF. CDR3 DNA sequence: TGCGCCAGCAGCCTCGTAGCGGGACAGGGTCTCTACGAGCAGTACTTC.

This clone was seen more than once but under ten times. This chain connects TRBV5-1 to TRBJ2-7; 10 bases match TRBD2. This CDR3 has 15 amino acids. CDR1 and CDR2 (germline): SGHRS, YFSETQ. V lost 4 bases, J lost 3 bases, and 7 bases stayed unmatched. The CDR3 here is CASSQSGRAVYEQYF. The CDR3 DNA reads TGCGCCAGCAGCCAAAGCGGGAGGGCCGTCTACGAGCAGTACTTC.

This clone was counted a few times. The chain links TRBV6-1 to TRBJ2-4; possibly TRBD1 or TRBD2 for D (5 bases each). The CDR3 totals 12 residues. With 3 bases removed from V and 8 bases from J, the gap between germline ends came to 8 bases. Germline V CDR1 and CDR2: MNHNS, SASEGT. The CDR3 region is CASSDLGDIQYF. The CDR3 DNA reads as TGTGCCAGCAGTGACCTGGGGGACATTCAGTACTTC.

This clone was counted between two and nine times. The chain links TRBV7-8 to TRBJ2-3; D ambiguous. This CDR3 is 12 amino acids long. Germline CDR1 reads SGHVS; CDR2 reads FQNEAQ. Trimming removed 3 bases from V and 6 bases from J, with 7 bases in between. CDR3 DNA sequence: TGTGCCAGCAGCTTGATCATGGATACGCAGTATTTT. It yields the protein CASSLIMDTQYF.

This clone was recorded a few times. The chain is built from TRBV29-1 and TRBJ2-1, with 8 bases matching TRBD2. This CDR3 spans 15 amino acids. V shed 3 bases, J shed 3 bases, and the junction held 7 bases outside the gene matches. Germline V CDR1 and CDR2: SQVTM, ANQGSEA. The chain's CDR3 is CSVEDRSGDYNEQFF. The CDR3 region has the DNA TGCAGCGTTGAGGACCGTAGCGGGGACTACAATGAGCAGTTCTTC.

The chain is built from TRBV5-1 and TRBJ2-7, with D tentatively TRBD2 (6 bases). CDR1 is SGHRS and CDR2 is YFSETQ in the germline V gene. V shed 4 bases and J shed 3 bases, with 11 bases lying between them. The CDR3 consists of 13 residues. DNA for the CDR3: TGCGCCAGCAGCATCACTAGCAGCTACGAGCAGTACTTC. It yields the protein CASSITSSYEQYF. Full variable domain (outside the CDR3, taken from reference TRBV5-1 and TRBJ2-7): KAGVTQTPRYLIKTRGQQVTLSCSPISGHRSVSWYQQTPGQGLQFLFEYFSETQRNKGNFPGRFSGRQFSNSRSEMNVSTLELGDSALYLCASSITSSYEQYFGPGTRLTVT.

The chain carries TRBV10-3 and TRBJ1-2; no reliable D call. The CDR3 consists of 13 residues. Between the trimmed V and J ends, which lost 5 bases and 8 bases, there was a span of 15 bases. Germline assignment: CDR1 ENHRY and CDR2 SYGVKD. The CDR3 nucleotides read TGTGCCATCAGTCCACCCAAGGCGGGAGGCTACACCTTC. Translation: CAISPPKAGGYTF.